The 21 T cell receptor beta chains below all came from one sample that was sequenced in a study of cytomegalovirus exposure and HLA in healthy donors. PCR amplification relied on 60 Vbeta primers (plus 13 Jbeta primers). Some clones are missing from TCRdb's copy, which holds only in-frame ones; the method was immunoSEQ multiplex PCR. The repertoire holds about 140,000 clones, around four fifths seen once, with around 1.3% in the top ten. Material: PBMCs. These receptors came from a woman aged 40-49 years in good health and CMV-seronegative.

The genes are TRBV27 and TRBJ2-3; D is uncertain. Per the germline V gene, CDR1 is MNHEY and CDR2 is SMNVEV (reference sequence). V was shortened by 5 bases and J by 0 bases, with 9 bases between the two germline ends. There are 14 residues in the CDR3. The CDR3 region has the DNA TGTGCCAGCAGTCTAAGCCTCAGCACAGATACGCAGTATTTT. This gives the protein CASSLSLSTDTQYF.

The V call is TRBV12-5, the J call TRBJ2-1, with D possibly TRBD2 on 5 matching bases. V lost 2 bases, J lost 9 bases, and 23 bases lay in between. This CDR3 is built from 17 residues. Germline V gene data show CDR1 as LGHNT and CDR2 as FRNRAP. CDR3 coding DNA: TGTGCTAGTGGTTTGCCAACGGGATGGACGGATCGAGGTGAGCAGTTCTTC. This gives the protein CASGLPTGWTDRGEQFF.

The rearrangement uses TRBV7-9 and TRBJ1-6, with 8 positions matching TRBD1. The CDR3 contains 15 residues. V was pared by 3 bases and J by 7 bases, with 5 bases of the junction left unmatched. Germline CDR1 reads SEHNR; CDR2 reads FQNEAQ (reference sequence). The CDR3 protein is CASSLDRVGNSPLHF. CDR3 DNA sequence: TGTGCCAGCAGCTTGGACAGGGTAGGAAATTCACCCCTCCACTTT.

V gene TRBV19 combines with J gene TRBJ1-1; 8 bases agree with TRBD1. From germline, CDR1 is LNHDA and CDR2 SQIVND (reference sequence). The V gene end was trimmed by 6 bases and the J gene end by 10 bases; junction bases not matched to a gene: 4. The CDR3 has 11 amino acids. The chain's CDR3 is CASRAGTGAFF. The CDR3 DNA follows: TGTGCCAGTAGAGCCGGGACAGGAGCTTTCTTT. Looking up the rest from reference TRBV19 and TRBJ1-1 gives the full variable domain: DGGITQSPKYLFRKEGQNVTLSCEQNLNHDAMYWYRQDPGQGLRLIYYSQIVNDFQKGDIAEGYSVSREKKESFPLTVTSAQKNPTAFYLCASRAGTGAFFGQGTRLTVV.

This clone was counted a few times. V usage is TRBV9 and J usage is TRBJ2-5, with D perhaps TRBD1 (6 bases). Trimming took off 0 bases at V and 4 bases at J, with 10 bases between the two ends. The CDR3 runs 14 residues. Germline CDR1 reads SGDLS; CDR2 reads YYNGEE. The CDR3 region is CASSVGGGLETQYF. The CDR3 region has the DNA TGTGCCAGCAGCGTAGGTGGGGGCCTAGAGACCCAGTACTTC.

The CDR3 is CASGLLLAHGYTF. The CDR3 DNA sequence: TGTGCTAGTGGTTTGCTCCTAGCGCATGGCTACACCTTC. This chain joins TRBV12-5 and TRBJ1-2, with D unclear. CDR1 is LGHNT and CDR2 is FRNRAP in the germline V gene. This CDR3 has 13 residues. The V gene lost 2 bases and the J gene lost 6 bases, with 10 bases spanning the gap.

The chain employs TRBV4-2 and TRBJ1-1; no firm D call. The V gene lost 0 bases and the J gene lost 5 bases, with 7 bases spanning the gap. Germline CDR1 and CDR2: LGHNA and YNFKEQ. The CDR3 covers 13 residues. DNA of the CDR3: TGTGCCAGCAGCCAAGAGTTCCGTACTGAAGCTTTCTTT. As protein: CASSQEFRTEAFF.

A few counts support this clone. CDR3 in amino acids: CASRRQVGYEQYF. DNA of the CDR3: TGTGCCAGCAGACGGCAGGTCGGCTACGAGCAGTACTTC. The chain has TRBV27 and TRBJ2-7, with unresolved D. V was pared by 6 bases and J by 3 bases, with 12 bases between. The CDR3 is made up of 13 amino acids. Germline-derived CDR1 and CDR2 are MNHEY and SMNVEV (reference sequence).

This clone was found a few times. The rearrangement joins TRBV27 to TRBJ1-6, with TRBD1 matching 10 bases. This CDR3 comprises 14 residues. CDR1 and CDR2 (germline): MNHEY, SMNVEV (reference sequence). V dropped 7 bases and J dropped 5; count of bases not matched to a gene: 2. Here the CDR3 DNA reads TGTGCCAGCACCGGGACAGGGGATAATTCACCCCTCCACTTT. The encoded protein is CASTGTGDNSPLHF.

The chain employs TRBV4-1 and TRBJ2-7; a possible D gene is TRBD1 (5 bases). Germline assignment: CDR1 MGHRA and CDR2 YSYEKL. The CDR3 spans 13 residues. V was shortened by 4 bases and J by 4 bases, with 11 bases between the two germline ends. The CDR3 region has the DNA TGCGCCAGCAGCCTCCAAAAGGGGTACGAGCAGTACTTC. Protein sequence: CASSLQKGYEQYF.

The chain employs TRBV20-1 and TRBJ2-5; a weak D match, TRBD2 (5 bases). The V end was cut by 7 bases, the J end by 2 bases, with 8 bases between. This CDR3 is 11 amino acids long. Germline V lookup: CDR1 DFQATT, CDR2 SNEGSKA (reference sequence). The chain's CDR3 is CSVRGQETQYF. CDR3 bases: TGCAGTGTCCGGGGTCAAGAGACCCAGTACTTC.

The chain combines TRBV6-5 with TRBJ1-5, with 7 bases identical to TRBD1. This CDR3 region has 15 residues. J was trimmed by 1 base and V by 2 bases; bases with no gene match: 2. CDR1 and CDR2 from the germline V gene are MNHEY and SVGAGI. The CDR3 loop is CASSYGTASNQPQHF. CDR3 bases: TGTGCCAGCAGTTACGGGACAGCCAGCAATCAGCCCCAGCATTTT.

The genes are TRBV9 and TRBJ2-6; 10 bases align to TRBD1. V shed 3 bases and J 0 bases; nucleotides not matched to a gene: 6. Germline CDR1 is SGDLS and CDR2 is YYNGEE. The CDR3 spans 18 residues. The CDR3 sequence: CASSGPGQGSSGANVLTF. CDR3 coding DNA: TGTGCCAGCAGCGGACCGGGACAGGGGAGCTCTGGGGCCAACGTCCTGACTTTC.

The V gene is TRBV6-5, the J gene TRBJ1-4, with 7 positions matching TRBD1. This CDR3 comprises 13 residues. Trimming removed 5 bases from V and 8 bases from J; junction bases left unmatched: 5. Germline CDR1 is MNHEY and CDR2 is SVGAGI. The CDR3 sequence: CASSQGVDEKLFF. CDR3 DNA: TGTGCCAGCAGTCAGGGGGTGGACGAAAAACTGTTTTTT.

The chain uses TRBV27 and TRBJ2-7; D unclear. V shed 1 base and J shed 3 bases, with 10 bases lying between them. The CDR3 covers 14 residues. Germline V gene data show CDR1 as MNHEY and CDR2 as SMNVEV (reference sequence). The CDR3 loop reads CASSLFPRSYEQYF. The DNA for the CDR3 is TGTGCCAGCAGTTTATTCCCCCGGAGCTACGAGCAGTACTTC.

The chain employs TRBV6-5 and TRBJ1-3; weak D call: TRBD1 (6 bases). The CDR3 extends over 15 amino acids. V was clipped by 5 bases and J by 0 bases, with 11 bases between them. CDR1 is MNHEY, CDR2 SVGAGI, per germline. Here the CDR3 reads CASSTGTSSGNTIYF. DNA for the CDR3: TGTGCCAGCAGTACAGGGACGAGCTCTGGAAACACCATATATTTT.

The chain couples TRBV6-5 to TRBJ1-2; D is ambiguous. CDR1 is MNHEY and CDR2 is SVGAGI in the germline V gene. Trimming shortened V by 0 bases and J by 8 bases, and 13 bases separated the two germline ends. The CDR3 contains 14 residues. This CDR3 reads CASSYSSPIEGYTF. CDR3 coding DNA: TGTGCCAGCAGTTACTCGAGTCCCATCGAAGGCTACACCTTC.

The sample holds a few counts of this clone. The genes are TRBV29-1 and TRBJ1-1, with D hard to call. CDR1 SQVTM and CDR2 ANQGSEA come from the germline V gene. There are 12 residues in the CDR3. V lost 5 bases, J lost 0 bases, and 7 bases lay in between. The CDR3 region has the DNA TGCAGCGTTCAAACGGTGAACACTGAAGCTTTCTTT. Its protein product is CSVQTVNTEAFF.

CDR3 nucleotide sequence: TGTGCCAGCAGTGCCACAGGGGGAGCAACTAATGAAAAACTGTTTTTT. Protein sequence: CASSATGGATNEKLFF. The V call is TRBV6-6, the J call TRBJ1-4; TRBD1 matches 8 bases. The germline CDR1 and CDR2 sequences are MNHNY and SVGAGI (reference sequence). This CDR3 has 16 amino acids. Unmatched junction bases numbered 5, after V lost 5 bases and J lost 0 bases.

The V gene is TRBV4-2, the J gene TRBJ1-2, with TRBD1 identical over 7 bases. Germline-derived CDR1 and CDR2 are LGHNA and YNFKEQ. This CDR3 comprises 21 residues. Trimming removed 4 bases from V and 4 bases from J; junction bases left unmatched: 27. The CDR3 here is CASSRQGVGLFMPQNLYGYTF. The CDR3 DNA sequence: TGTGCCAGCAGCCGACAGGGTGTTGGTCTTTTTATGCCCCAAAACCTCTATGGCTACACCTTC.

The CDR3 DNA is TGTGCCAGCAGCTCAAAGACAGGGAAAGAGACCCAGTACTTC. Translating it yields CASSSKTGKETQYF. The V call is TRBV7-7, the J call TRBJ2-5; 7 bases map to TRBD1. Germline-derived CDR1 and CDR2 are SSHAT and FNYEAQ (reference sequence). This CDR3 region has 14 residues. The V gene end was trimmed by 4 bases and the J gene end by 3 bases; junction bases not matched to a gene: 5. The full variable domain, its missing parts supplied by reference TRBV7-7 and TRBJ2-5, is GAGVSQSPRYKVTKRGQDVTLRCDPISSHATLYWYQQALGQGPEFLTYFNYEAQPDKSGLPSDRFSAERPEGSISTLTIQRTEQRDSAMYRCASSSKTGKETQYFGPGTRLLVL.